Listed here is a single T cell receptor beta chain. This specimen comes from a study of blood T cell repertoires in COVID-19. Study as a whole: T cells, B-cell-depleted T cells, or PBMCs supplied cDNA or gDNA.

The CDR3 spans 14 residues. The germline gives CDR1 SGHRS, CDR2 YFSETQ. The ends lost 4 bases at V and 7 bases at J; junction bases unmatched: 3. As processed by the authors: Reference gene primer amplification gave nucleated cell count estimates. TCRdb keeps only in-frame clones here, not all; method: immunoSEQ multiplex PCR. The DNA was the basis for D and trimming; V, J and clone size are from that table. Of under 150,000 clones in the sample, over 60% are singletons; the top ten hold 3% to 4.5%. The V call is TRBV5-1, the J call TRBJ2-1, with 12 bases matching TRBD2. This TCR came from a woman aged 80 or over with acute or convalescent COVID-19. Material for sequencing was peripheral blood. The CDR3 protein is CASSRTSGANEQFF. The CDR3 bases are TGCGCCAGCAGCAGGACTAGCGGGGCTAATGAGCAGTTCTTC.